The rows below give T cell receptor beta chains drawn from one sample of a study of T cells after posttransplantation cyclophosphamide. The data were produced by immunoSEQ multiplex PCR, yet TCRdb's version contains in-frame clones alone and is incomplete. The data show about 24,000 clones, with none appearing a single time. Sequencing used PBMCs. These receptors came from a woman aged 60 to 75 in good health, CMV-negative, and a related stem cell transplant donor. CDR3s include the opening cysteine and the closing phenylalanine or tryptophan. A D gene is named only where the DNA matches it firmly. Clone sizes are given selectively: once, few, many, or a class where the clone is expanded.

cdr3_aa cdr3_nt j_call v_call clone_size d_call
CASSLQGAANTEAFF TGTGCCAGCAGCTTACAGGGGGCGGCGAACACTGAAGCTTTCTTT TRBJ1-1 TRBV13 many TRBD1
CASSLGDGRATDTQYF TGTGCCAGCAGCTTGGGGGACGGGAGGGCCACAGATACGCAGTATTTT TRBJ2-3 TRBV11-2 many TRBD2
CASSIREKDTDTQYF TGTGCCAGTAGTATCCGGGAGAAGGATACAGATACGCAGTATTTT TRBJ2-3 TRBV19 many NA
CASSSRAGGQETQYF TGTGCCAGCAGCTCCCGGGCAGGGGGGCAAGAGACCCAGTACTTC TRBJ2-5 TRBV5-4 NA NA
CASSPRRGQGNQPQHF TGTGCCAGCAGTCCAAGGCGGGGACAGGGGAATCAGCCCCAGCATTTT TRBJ1-5 TRBV28 many TRBD1
CASIGETSGDYEQFF TGCGCCAGCATTGGGGAGACTAGCGGGGACTATGAGCAGTTCTTC TRBJ2-1 TRBV10-1 many TRBD2
CASSSPTSGSGEQYF TGTGCCAGCAGCTCTCCAACTAGCGGGAGTGGCGAGCAGTACTTC TRBJ2-7 TRBV5-4 many TRBD2
CSVGTSGVSDTQYF TGCAGCGTAGGGACTAGCGGGGTTTCTGATACGCAGTATTTT TRBJ2-3 TRBV29-1 NA TRBD2
CASRSGPPYEQYF TGTGCCAGCAGGAGCGGCCCCCCCTACGAGCAGTACTTC TRBJ2-7 TRBV7-2 many NA
CASSLDPATQRVQYF TGCGCCAGCAGCTTGGACCCGGCTACCCAGAGGGTCCAGTACTTC TRBJ2-5 TRBV5-1 many NA
CASSEGGKGRGYTF TGTGCCAGCAGTGAGGGGGGGAAGGGGAGGGGCTACACCTTC TRBJ1-2 TRBV28 many NA
CASSESRLGNIQYF TGTGCCAGCAGTGAATCCCGTCTAGGTAACATTCAGTACTTC TRBJ2-4 TRBV6-1 many NA
CASSQELSYNEQFF TGCGCCAGCAGCCAAGAACTTTCCTACAATGAGCAGTTCTTC TRBJ2-1 TRBV4-1 many NA
CSVDSQGVVETQYF TGCAGCGTCGATAGCCAGGGTGTTGTGGAGACCCAGTACTTC TRBJ2-5 TRBV29-1 few NA
CASSLGQGQLNTEAFF TGCGCCAGCAGCTTGGGACAGGGACAGCTGAACACTGAAGCTTTCTTT TRBJ1-1 TRBV5-1 many TRBD1
CASSVGQTSEAFF TGTGCCAGCAGCGTCGGACAGACCTCTGAAGCTTTCTTT TRBJ1-1 TRBV9 many NA
CASSPLPSGGNEQFF TGTGCCAGCTCACCACTCCCTAGCGGGGGCAATGAGCAGTTCTTC TRBJ2-1 TRBV18 many TRBD2
CASSPQGSREQYF TGTGCCAGCTCACCCCAGGGGTCCAGGGAGCAGTACTTC TRBJ2-7 TRBV18 many NA
CASSLDRQYNEQFF TGCGCCAGCAGCTTGGATCGACAATACAATGAGCAGTTCTTC TRBJ2-1 TRBV5-1 many NA
CASSLRTESISEQYF TGCGCCAGCAGCTTGAGGACAGAAAGCATAAGCGAGCAGTACTTC TRBJ2-7 TRBV5-1 many NA
CASSFQGGKNGYTF TGTGCCAGCAGCTTTCAGGGGGGAAAGAATGGCTACACCTTC TRBJ1-2 TRBV5-6 few TRBD1
CASSSHGGGQTGELFF TGTGCCAGCAGCTCTCATGGCGGGGGGCAGACCGGGGAGCTGTTTTTT TRBJ2-2 TRBV5-4 many TRBD2
CASSPRQALNTEAFF TGTGCCAGCAGCCCGAGACAGGCCTTGAACACTGAAGCTTTCTTT TRBJ1-1 TRBV7-9 few NA
CASSSEAGDEKLFF TGTGCCAGCAGCTCCGAGGCAGGGGATGAAAAACTGTTTTTT TRBJ1-4 TRBV5-4 many NA
CASSSPGQGVSGANVLTF TGTGCCAGTAGTTCACCGGGACAGGGGGTCTCTGGGGCCAACGTCCTGACTTTC TRBJ2-6 TRBV19 many TRBD1
CASSESGTGELFF TGTGCCAGCAGTGAATCCGGCACCGGGGAGCTGTTTTTT TRBJ2-2 TRBV2 medium-sized NA